A single sample is the source of the 23 T cell receptor beta chains below, sequenced in a study of blood T cell repertoires in COVID-19. Some clones are missing from TCRdb's copy, which holds only in-frame ones; the method was immunoSEQ multiplex PCR. Seen here are about 250,000 clones, about 91% observed once, and the top ten hold around 1.5%. The source material was peripheral blood. The receptors stem from a man older than 75 with acute or convalescent COVID-19.

The chain recombines TRBV7-2 with TRBJ2-7; TRBD1 matches 7 bases. This CDR3 contains 16 residues. Trimming took 1 base from V and 3 from J; bases not matched to a gene: 9. Looked up from germline, CDR1 is SGHTA and CDR2 is FQGNSA. CDR3 protein: CASSLGQGNPYYEQYF. The CDR3 bases are TGTGCCAGCAGCTTAGGACAGGGAAATCCCTACTACGAGCAGTACTTC.

This clone was picked up a small number of times. This chain uses TRBV20-1 with TRBJ1-5, with 7 bases fitting TRBD1. V trimming: 3 bases; J trimming: 4 bases; junction bases outside the gene matches: 9. Germline V CDR1 and CDR2: DFQATT, SNEGSKA (reference sequence). The CDR3 has 15 residues. CDR3 nucleotides: TGCAGTGCTAGTTATTATGCCAGGGGGAATCAGCCCCAGCATTTT. This sequence encodes CSASYYARGNQPQHF.

J is TRBJ2-2 and V is TRBV7-2, with a possible D match to TRBD2 (5 bases). The length of the CDR3 is 15 residues. V shed 3 bases and J shed 0 bases, with 8 bases lying between them. Germline lookup yields CDR1 SGHTA and CDR2 FQGNSA. CDR3 sequence: CASSLRRANTGELFF. The CDR3 DNA sequence: TGTGCCAGCAGCTTGAGGCGGGCGAACACCGGGGAGCTGTTTTTT.

This chain uses TRBV5-8 with TRBJ1-6, with a weak D call TRBD1 (5 bases). V was cut by 4 bases and J by 9 bases, with 14 bases left in between. The germline V gene encodes CDR1 SGHTS and CDR2 YDEGEE. The CDR3 is 14 residues long. CDR3 DNA sequence: TGTGCCAGCAGCCGCGGGGACGGGATTTCACCCCTCCACTTT. Translating it yields CASSRGDGISPLHF.

The chain carries TRBV10-3 and TRBJ1-4, with 7 bases matching TRBD1. In germline, CDR1 is ENHRY, CDR2 SYGVKD. V dropped 2 bases and J dropped 4; count of bases not matched to a gene: 4. CDR3 length equals 15 residues. This CDR3 is CAISEGQGGNEKLFF. In nucleotides, the CDR3 is TGTGCCATCAGTGAGGGGCAGGGGGGTAATGAAAAACTGTTTTTT.

The chain recombines TRBV7-8 with TRBJ2-3; maybe TRBD1 (5 bases). This CDR3 is built from 16 residues. CDR1 and CDR2 (germline): SGHVS, FQNEAQ. V was pared by 1 base and J by 2 bases, with 13 bases between. This CDR3 reads CASSLVQGWDTDTQYF. CDR3 DNA sequence: TGTGCCAGCAGCTTAGTTCAGGGTTGGGACACAGATACGCAGTATTTT.

The rearrangement joins TRBV7-2 to TRBJ1-4, with TRBD1 as a possible D gene (6 bases). Looked up from germline, CDR1 is SGHTA and CDR2 is FQGNSA. The CDR3 has 15 amino acids. The V end lost 5 bases, the J end lost 7 bases, and 17 bases lay between the germline ends. Here the CDR3 DNA reads TGTGCCAGCAGCCTATGGGGGGGCGGGGGTGAAAAACTGTTTTTT. As protein: CASSLWGGGGEKLFF.

The chain has TRBV25-1 and TRBJ1-2; tentative D call: TRBD1 (6 bases). CDR3 size: 14 residues. Trimming removed 1 base from V and 7 bases from J, with 13 bases in between. CDR1 MGHDK and CDR2 SYGVNS come from the germline V gene. The CDR3 DNA follows: TGTGCCAGCAGTGAATTCACAGGGATGAGTGGCTACACCTTC. Translated, it gives CASSEFTGMSGYTF.

V is TRBV18 and J is TRBJ1-2, with D hard to call. V was shortened by 1 base and J by 0 bases, with 12 bases between the two germline ends. Germline CDR1 and CDR2: KGHSH and LQKENI. CDR3 length equals 16 residues. The CDR3 reads CASSPRWASSNYGYTF. The CDR3 DNA reads TGTGCCAGCTCACCACGATGGGCGTCTTCTAACTATGGCTACACCTTC.

This chain connects TRBV7-3 to TRBJ2-2, with 7 bases identical to TRBD2. The CDR3 extends over 14 amino acids. Trimming removed 4 bases from V and 6 bases from J; junction bases left unmatched: 5. Germline CDR1 reads SGHTA; CDR2 reads FQGTGA. CDR3 coding DNA: TGTGCCAGCAGCTGGGGCGGGAGCTCCGGGGAGCTGTTTTTT. Translating gives CASSWGGSSGELFF.

The J gene is TRBJ1-1, the V gene TRBV7-8, with D hard to call. Germline V gene sequence: CDR1 SGHVS, CDR2 FQNEAQ. Trimming took off 10 bases at V and 2 bases at J, with 14 bases between the two ends. The CDR3 is made up of 13 amino acids. CDR3 sequence: CATTGESNTEAFF. The CDR3 nucleotides read TGTGCCACCACCGGTGAATCCAACACTGAAGCTTTCTTT.

This clone was recorded only once. Other DNA sequences in the same sample also yield this CDR3. This chain links TRBV7-3 with TRBJ1-1, with 11 bases matching TRBD1. The V and J ends lost 0 bases and 4 bases, in that order; junction bases with no gene match: 1. The CDR3 spans 15 residues. CDR1 and CDR2 from the germline V gene are SGHTA and FQGTGA. This chain's CDR3 is CASSLTGTGGTEAFF. The CDR3 DNA follows: TGTGCCAGCAGCTTAACCGGGACAGGGGGCACTGAAGCTTTCTTT.

The chain recombines TRBV5-1 with TRBJ2-5; possibly TRBD2 for D (6 bases). The germline V and J ends were trimmed by 0 bases and 1 base, with 16 bases remaining between them. The CDR3 runs to 17 residues. CDR1 SGHRS and CDR2 YFSETQ come from the germline V gene. The CDR3 DNA is TGCGCCAGCAGCTTGGGCCCAATTGGGGGGACCCAAGAGACCCAGTACTTC. The encoded protein is CASSLGPIGGTQETQYF.

This clone was found once. The chain uses TRBV28 and TRBJ1-4; perhaps TRBD1 as D (6 bases). In germline, CDR1 is MDHEN, CDR2 SYDVKM. This CDR3 contains 15 residues. The ends were cut back, 5 bases at V and 3 bases at J, with 13 bases in the middle. The DNA of the CDR3 is TGTGCCAGCAGTCTTACAGGGTCGTCTAATGAAAAACTGTTTTTT. This translates into CASSLTGSSNEKLFF. Full variable domain (missing parts from reference TRBV28 and TRBJ1-4): DVKVTQSSRYLVKRTGEKVFLECVQDMDHENMFWYRQDPGLGLRLIYFSYDVKMKEKGDIPEGYSVSREKKERFSLILESASTNQTSMYLCASSLTGSSNEKLFFGSGTQLSVL.

The V and J genes are TRBV19 and TRBJ2-7, with 10 bases matching TRBD2. Germline lookup yields CDR1 LNHDA and CDR2 SQIVND (reference sequence). J lost 4 bases, V lost 5 bases, and 11 bases had no gene match. CDR3 size: 16 residues. CDR3 sequence (DNA): TGTGCCAGTAGTGGGAGTGGGCTAGCGGGAGTTTACGAGCAGTACTTC. This sequence encodes CASSGSGLAGVYEQYF.

The chain uses TRBV12-3 or TRBV12-4 and TRBJ2-5; D uncertain. Trimming shortened V by 6 bases and J by 4 bases, and 9 bases separated the two germline ends. The CDR3 is 12 amino acids. The DNA of the CDR3 is TGTGCCAGCAGCCGCCCCGGAGAGACCCAGTACTTC. Translating it yields CASSRPGETQYF.

The chain joins TRBV13 to TRBJ2-6, with 9 bases lining up with TRBD1. Germline CDR1 PRHDT, CDR2 FYEKMQ (reference sequence). This CDR3 spans 17 amino acids. The ends lost 5 bases at V and 2 bases at J; junction bases unmatched: 7. The CDR3 region is CASSPGTGRAGANVLTF. The CDR3 DNA reads TGTGCCAGCAGCCCCGGGACAGGGCGAGCTGGGGCCAACGTCCTGACTTTC.

The chain is built from TRBV19 and TRBJ2-1; 11 positions match TRBD1. Unmatched junction bases numbered 8, after V lost 0 bases and J lost 7 bases. CDR1 is LNHDA and CDR2 is SQIVND in the germline V gene (reference sequence). This CDR3 spans 17 amino acids. CDR3: CASSIEGWDRGRNEQFF. The CDR3, as DNA: TGTGCCAGTAGTATAGAGGGATGGGACAGGGGGAGGAATGAGCAGTTCTTC.

The chain links TRBV19 to TRBJ2-3, with TRBD2 matching over 12 bases. The CDR3 extends over 18 amino acids. CDR1 is LNHDA, CDR2 SQIVND, per germline (reference sequence). With V trimmed by 5 bases and J by 0 bases, 9 bases remained unmatched. The CDR3 DNA reads as TGTGCCAGTAGTTCGGGACTAGCGGGTCCTCTCAGCACAGATACGCAGTATTTT. This gives the protein CASSSGLAGPLSTDTQYF.

This rearrangement joins TRBV19 to TRBJ2-1; D is possibly TRBD2 (7 bases). From germline, CDR1 is LNHDA and CDR2 SQIVND (reference sequence). The CDR3 runs 17 residues. V was shortened by 0 bases and J by 6 bases, with 18 bases between the two germline ends. DNA for the CDR3: TGTGCCAGTAGTATAGATCATCAGGGGAGGGGGTCCAATGAGCAGTTCTTC. This gives the protein CASSIDHQGRGSNEQFF. Drawing the rest from reference TRBV19 and TRBJ2-1, the complete variable domain is DGGITQSPKYLFRKEGQNVTLSCEQNLNHDAMYWYRQDPGQGLRLIYYSQIVNDFQKGDIAEGYSVSREKKESFPLTVTSAQKNPTAFYLCASSIDHQGRGSNEQFFGPGTRLTVL.

The chain couples TRBV2 to TRBJ2-3, with a possible D match to TRBD2 (5 bases). CDR3 length: 12 residues. Trimming removed 3 bases at V and 5 bases at J, with 6 bases between. Germline CDR1 is SNHLY and CDR2 is FYNNEI. CDR3 nucleotide sequence: TGTGCCAGCAGTGATCGGGAAGATACGCAGTATTTT. Its protein product is CASSDREDTQYF.

This clone was observed many times. V gene TRBV4-3 combines with J gene TRBJ2-2, with 8 bases lining up with TRBD1. The CDR3 runs 16 residues. V lost 0 bases, J lost 6 bases, and 6 bases stayed unmatched. CDR1 and CDR2 (germline): LGHNA, YSLEER. The CDR3 nucleotides read TGCGCCAGCAGCCAAGATTGGGACAGGACTCCCGGGGAGCTGTTTTTT. Translating gives CASSQDWDRTPGELFF.

The chain carries TRBV6-2 or TRBV6-3 and TRBJ1-6; 9 nucleotides line up with TRBD1. The ends lost 2 bases at V and 7 bases at J; junction bases unmatched: 3. Germline V gene data show CDR1 as MNHEY and CDR2 as SVGEGT. The CDR3 has 15 residues. The CDR3 here is CASSYEGQGNSPLHF. The DNA for the CDR3 is TGTGCCAGCAGTTACGAAGGACAGGGGAATTCACCCCTCCACTTT.